This paragraph reports one T cell receptor (beta chain). Its antigen is still unknown. This entry comes from a study of coeliac disease. Study information: Without high-resolution HLA typing, biased TRBV7-2 usage was queried.

The method was immunoSEQ multiplex PCR; TCRdb's version includes in-frame clones alone and lacks a portion of them. The repertoire holds about 8,700 clones, with about 64% as singletons. V shed 0 bases and J shed 4 bases, with 10 bases lying between them. This CDR3 is 16 amino acids long. The V gene's germline CDR1 is LGHNA and CDR2 YSLEER. Study-wide points: Largely private TRB repertoires meant most sequences were sample-unique.

The genes are TRBV4-3 and TRBJ1-6; D ambiguous. Source material: lamina propria lymphocytes from the gut. The TCR was taken from an older woman with celiac disease. The CDR3 nucleotides are TGCGCCAGCAGCCAAGATTGGAGCCGTTATAATTCACCCCTCCACTTT. This codes for CASSQDWSRYNSPLHF.